This T cell receptor (beta chain) originates from a study of T cell responses to AZD1222 COVID-19 vaccine. Regarding the study as a whole: AZD1222 recipients seropositive at baseline numbered only five to seven.

The CDR3 sequence is 15 residues long. Trimming left V 5 bases short and J 3 bases short, with 13 bases between. Germline lookup yields CDR1 LNHDA and CDR2 SQIVND (reference sequence). TCRdb's table, derived via immunoSEQ multiplex PCR, lists solely in-frame clones and lacks some. The table shows roughly 150,000 clones, with over 90% occurring only once. A word on this clone: Its specificity is unknown.

The source of this sequence is an adult who received the AZD1222 COVID-19 vaccine. The chain uses TRBV19 and TRBJ1-4; D remains ambiguous. The starting material was peripheral blood, obtained 28 days after the second AZD1222 dose. The CDR3 protein is CASSQTLSANEKLFF. The CDR3 DNA sequence: TGTGCCAGTAGTCAAACTTTGAGTGCTAATGAAAAACTGTTTTTT.